This TCR beta chain is drawn from a study of blood T cell repertoires in COVID-19. The length of the CDR3 is 17 residues. The germline V and J ends were trimmed by 0 bases and 8 bases, with 23 bases remaining between them. Germline CDR1 is LGHNA and CDR2 is YNFKEQ. Generated by immunoSEQ multiplex PCR, the TCRdb table keeps only in-frame clones and is missing some. The data contain roughly 100,000 clones, around 82% of them singletons. Sequencing was performed on peripheral blood. The receptor comes from a human donor in a cohort sampled during active or convalescent COVID-19. The J gene is TRBJ2-7, the V gene TRBV4-2; TRBD2 is a possible D gene (5 bases). The CDR3 loop reads CASSQEVAGQVGLKQYF. CDR3 nucleotide sequence: TGTGCCAGCAGCCAAGAAGTCGCGGGCCAGGTGGGCCTAAAGCAGTACTTC.